The entry that follows covers one T cell receptor (beta chain) sequence. This specimen comes from a study of T cell changes during pregnancy in multiple sclerosis. From germline, CDR1 is MNHEY and CDR2 SMNVEV (reference sequence). V lost 5 bases, J lost 6 bases, and 9 bases stayed unmatched. There are 16 residues in the CDR3. Measured with immunoSEQ multiplex PCR; TCRdb has only the in-frame clones, and not every one. Of fewer than 60,000 clones listed, 90% to 95% are singletons. V and J are TRBV27 and TRBJ2-7; TRBD2 agrees at 14 bases. Sample: CD4+ T cells from peripheral blood mononuclear cells, taken after pregnancy. The sequence was obtained from a female donor with multiple sclerosis, enrolled in a pregnancy study. The CDR3 bases are TGTGCCAGCAGTCGCCTGACTAGCGGGAGGGCCGGCGAGCAGTACTTC. It codes for CASSRLTSGRAGEQYF.